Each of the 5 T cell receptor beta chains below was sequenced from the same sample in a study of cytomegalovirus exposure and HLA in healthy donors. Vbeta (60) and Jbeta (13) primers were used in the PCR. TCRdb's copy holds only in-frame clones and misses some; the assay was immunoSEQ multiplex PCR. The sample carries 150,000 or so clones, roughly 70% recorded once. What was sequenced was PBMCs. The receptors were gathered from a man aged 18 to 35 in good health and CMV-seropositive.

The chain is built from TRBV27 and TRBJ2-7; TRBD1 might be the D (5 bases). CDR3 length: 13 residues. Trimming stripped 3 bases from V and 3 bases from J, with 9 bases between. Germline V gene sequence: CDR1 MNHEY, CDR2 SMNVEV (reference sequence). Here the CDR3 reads CASSFARGYEQYF. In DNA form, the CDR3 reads TGTGCCAGCAGTTTCGCTAGGGGCTACGAGCAGTACTTC.

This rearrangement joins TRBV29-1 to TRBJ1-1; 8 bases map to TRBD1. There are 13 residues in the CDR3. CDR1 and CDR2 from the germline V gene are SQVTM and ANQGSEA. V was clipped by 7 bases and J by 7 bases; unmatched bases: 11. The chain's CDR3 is CSAPRQGIGEAFF. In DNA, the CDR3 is TGCAGCGCACCCCGACAGGGGATCGGTGAAGCTTTCTTT.

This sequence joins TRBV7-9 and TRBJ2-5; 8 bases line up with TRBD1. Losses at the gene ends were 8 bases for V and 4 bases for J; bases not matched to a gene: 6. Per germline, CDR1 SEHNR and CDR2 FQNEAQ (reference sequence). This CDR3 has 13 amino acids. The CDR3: CASRQGTLETQYF. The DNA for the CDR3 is TGTGCCAGCCGACAGGGGACCTTAGAGACCCAGTACTTC.

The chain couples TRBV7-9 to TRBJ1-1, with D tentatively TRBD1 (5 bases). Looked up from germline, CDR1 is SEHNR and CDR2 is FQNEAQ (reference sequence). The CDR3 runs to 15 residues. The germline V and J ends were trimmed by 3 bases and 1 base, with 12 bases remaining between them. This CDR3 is CASSFSPGKNTEAFF. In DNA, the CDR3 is TGTGCCAGCAGCTTTAGTCCAGGGAAGAACACTGAAGCTTTCTTT.

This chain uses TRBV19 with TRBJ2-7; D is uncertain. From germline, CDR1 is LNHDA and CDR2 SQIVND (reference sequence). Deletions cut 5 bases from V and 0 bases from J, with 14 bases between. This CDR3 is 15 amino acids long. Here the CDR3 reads CASSAYSTYSYEQYF. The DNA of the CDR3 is TGTGCCAGTAGTGCCTATTCCACCTACTCCTACGAGCAGTACTTC.